Listed here are 30 T cell receptor beta chains from one sample, sequenced in a study of blood T cell repertoires in COVID-19. The protocol was immunoSEQ multiplex PCR, while the TCRdb copy is restricted to in-frame clones and leaves out a portion. This sample yields approximately 150,000 clones, of which about 86% are seen a single time; about 3.5% belongs to the top ten. The sample was peripheral blood. The receptors stem from a man between 65 and 85 years old with acute or convalescent COVID-19.

This clone was seen a few times. The chain carries TRBV6-2 or TRBV6-3 and TRBJ2-7; 11 bases fit TRBD1. The CDR3 length is 15 residues. Germline trimming cut 0 bases from V and 6 bases from J; bases unmatched to any gene: 4. Looked up from germline, CDR1 is MNHEY and CDR2 is SVGEGT. The CDR3 loop is CASSYSWTGGGEQYF. In DNA form, the CDR3 reads TGTGCCAGCAGTTACTCCTGGACAGGGGGCGGCGAGCAGTACTTC.

The chain carries TRBV7-6 and TRBJ2-7; 9 bases line up with TRBD2. The CDR3 totals 15 residues. Unmatched junction bases numbered 4, after V lost 4 bases and J lost 0 bases. In germline, CDR1 is SGHVS, CDR2 FNYEAQ. The CDR3 DNA reads TGTGCCAGCAGCTCGACTAGCGGATTCTCCTACGAGCAGTACTTC. Residues: CASSSTSGFSYEQYF.

The CDR3 DNA sequence: TGTGCCAGCAGCGGTAGCGGGAGTACATACAATGAGCAGTTCTTC. It yields the protein CASSGSGSTYNEQFF. The chain has TRBV9 and TRBJ2-1, with 9 bases that match TRBD2. The CDR3 is 15 residues long. Germline V CDR1 and CDR2: SGDLS, YYNGEE. The trim removed 3 bases at V and 4 bases at J, leaving 5 bases unmatched.

The chain uses TRBV6-5 and TRBJ2-1; 11 bases agree with TRBD1. J lost 10 bases, V lost 6 bases, and 11 bases had no gene match. The CDR3 consists of 15 residues. Germline V CDR1 and CDR2: MNHEY, SVGAGI. The DNA of the CDR3 is TGTGCCAGCAGCAGCCCCCGGACAGGGGGCCTAGAGCAGTTCTTC. It specifies CASSSPRTGGLEQFF.

V gene TRBV2 combines with J gene TRBJ1-1; D gene uncertain. CDR1 is SNHLY and CDR2 is FYNNEI in the germline V gene. CDR3 length: 13 residues. Trimming took 8 bases from V and 2 from J, leaving 12 bases between them. CDR3 in DNA: TGTGCCAGCGGAACAGCAAGAAACACTGAAGCTTTCTTT. Translation: CASGTARNTEAFF.

The genes are TRBV18 and TRBJ2-7; D unresolved. From germline, CDR1 is KGHSH and CDR2 LQKENI. The ends were cut back, 0 bases at V and 3 bases at J, with 9 bases in the middle. The CDR3 is made up of 14 amino acids. For the CDR3, the DNA is TGTGCCAGCTCACCACCCGCGGCGTTCTACGAGCAGTACTTC. Encoded protein: CASSPPAAFYEQYF.

This sequence joins TRBV9 and TRBJ2-7; possibly TRBD2 for D (5 bases). The CDR3 runs to 15 residues. CDR1 and CDR2 from the germline V gene are SGDLS and YYNGEE. Trimming cost V 0 bases and J 0 bases, with 10 bases left between them. The CDR3: CASSVGIGSSYEQYF. The CDR3 DNA is TGTGCCAGCAGCGTAGGGATAGGGAGCTCCTACGAGCAGTACTTC. The variable domain in full, with the rest retrieved from reference TRBV9 and TRBJ2-7, is DSGVTQTPKHLITATGQRVTLRCSPRSGDLSVYWYQQSLDQGLQFLIQYYNGEERAKGNILERFSAQQFPDLHSELNLSSLELGDSALYFCASSVGIGSSYEQYFGPGTRLTVT.

The chain recombines TRBV7-3 with TRBJ2-1, with 8 bases lining up with TRBD1. V shed 3 bases and J 7 bases; nucleotides not matched to a gene: 8. CDR3 length: 15 residues. The germline CDR1 and CDR2 sequences are SGHTA and FQGTGA. This CDR3 reads CASSLRQGPGNEQFF. Here the CDR3 DNA reads TGTGCCAGCAGCTTGCGACAGGGGCCGGGGAATGAGCAGTTCTTC.

This clone was counted a single time. The chain links TRBV28 to TRBJ1-2; 7 positions match TRBD1. The germline V gene encodes CDR1 MDHEN and CDR2 SYDVKM. V shed 2 bases and J 4 bases; nucleotides not matched to a gene: 4. The CDR3 length is 14 residues. This CDR3 reads CASSLTGASYGYTF. The CDR3 DNA sequence: TGTGCCAGCAGTTTAACAGGGGCAAGCTATGGCTACACCTTC.

The chain recombines TRBV7-3 with TRBJ1-1; D uncertain. V was cut by 5 bases and J by 3 bases, with 13 bases left in between. The CDR3 sequence is 14 residues long. Germline V CDR1 and CDR2: SGHTA, FQGTGA. This CDR3 is CASSPRSWDTEAFF. In nucleotides, the CDR3 is TGTGCCAGCAGCCCCCGGAGCTGGGACACTGAAGCTTTCTTT.

The chain has TRBV19 and TRBJ1-1; 10 bases agree with TRBD1. The CDR3 covers 14 residues. V shed 4 bases and J 4 bases; nucleotides not matched to a gene: 3. Germline CDR1 is LNHDA and CDR2 is SQIVND (reference sequence). The CDR3 DNA sequence: TGTGCCAGTAGTAATGGACAGGGGGTCACTGAAGCTTTCTTT. This gives the protein CASSNGQGVTEAFF. The whole variable domain, remainder taken from reference TRBV19 and TRBJ1-1, is DGGITQSPKYLFRKEGQNVTLSCEQNLNHDAMYWYRQDPGQGLRLIYYSQIVNDFQKGDIAEGYSVSREKKESFPLTVTSAQKNPTAFYLCASSNGQGVTEAFFGQGTRLTVV.

V usage is TRBV28 and J usage is TRBJ2-1; 11 nucleotides match TRBD1. V shed 1 base, J shed 7 bases, and the junction held 9 bases outside the gene matches. The CDR3 is made up of 17 amino acids. CDR1 and CDR2 (germline): MDHEN, SYDVKM. CDR3 protein: CASSLYDGQGARNEQFF. CDR3 bases: TGTGCCAGCAGTTTATACGACGGACAGGGGGCGAGAAATGAGCAGTTCTTC.

This chain joins TRBV7-9 and TRBJ2-3, with 9 bases fitting TRBD1. The germline V gene has CDR1 SEHNR and CDR2 FQNEAQ (reference sequence). With V trimmed by 5 bases and J by 1 base, 1 base remained unmatched. The CDR3 extends over 14 amino acids. The CDR3 sequence is CASSRTGGTDTQYF. The CDR3 DNA follows: TGTGCCAGCAGCCGGACAGGGGGCACAGATACGCAGTATTTT.

The chain uses TRBV5-5 and TRBJ2-7; TRBD1 matches 9 bases. Germline V gene data show CDR1 as SGHKS and CDR2 as YYEKEE (reference sequence). This CDR3 has 16 residues. V lost 4 bases and J lost 3; bases outside the gene matches: 11. CDR3 protein: CASSLIAGQGNYEQYF. The CDR3 DNA is TGTGCCAGCAGCCTAATAGCTGGACAGGGGAACTACGAGCAGTACTTC.

The rearrangement links TRBV5-1 to TRBJ1-2; 7 bases are shared with TRBD1. CDR3 length: 12 amino acids. Trimming took 1 base from V and 7 from J; bases not matched to a gene: 1. Germline lookup yields CDR1 SGHRS and CDR2 YFSETQ. CDR3 sequence (DNA): TGCGCCAGCAGCTTGCCAGGGGGTGGCTACACCTTC. It translates to CASSLPGGGYTF.

The chain combines TRBV6-5 with TRBJ2-1, with D tentatively TRBD2 (6 bases). The CDR3 length is 13 residues. Germline-derived CDR1 and CDR2 are MNHEY and SVGAGI. Trimming pared 6 bases from V and 9 bases from J, leaving 15 bases between. The DNA for the CDR3 is TGTGCCAGCAGAGCGGGTACCCGTGGTGAGCAGTTCTTC. Translation gives CASRAGTRGEQFF.

The rearrangement links TRBV20-1 to TRBJ1-5, with TRBD1 matching over 8 bases. The CDR3 extends over 15 amino acids. V lost 3 bases to trimming and J lost 4 bases; unmatched junction nucleotides: 8. Germline CDR1 reads DFQATT; CDR2 reads SNEGSKA (reference sequence). The CDR3 DNA reads as TGCAGTGCTAGTGAGCAGGGGGCCCCTAATCAGCCCCAGCATTTT. Amino acids: CSASEQGAPNQPQHF.

This chain joins TRBV5-6 and TRBJ2-1; D gene ambiguous. Germline lookup yields CDR1 SGHDT and CDR2 YYEEEE. CDR3 size: 15 residues. V shed 0 bases and J shed 1 base, with 8 bases lying between them. Here the CDR3 DNA reads TGTGCCAGCAGCTTGGGCGGCATTTCCTACAATGAGCAGTTCTTC. It specifies CASSLGGISYNEQFF.

V gene TRBV9 combines with J gene TRBJ2-3; TRBD2 aligns across 7 bases. The CDR3 runs to 15 residues. The germline gives CDR1 SGDLS, CDR2 YYNGEE. The J segment lost 3 bases and the V segment lost 4 bases, leaving 8 bases of the junction unmatched. CDR3 amino acids: CASSSLAEGTDTQYF. The CDR3 nucleotides read TGTGCCAGCAGCTCTCTAGCGGAGGGGACAGATACGCAGTATTTT.

This clone was counted a few times. The chain is built from TRBV6-1 and TRBJ1-5, with 9 bases lining up with TRBD1. The CDR3 contains 18 residues. Trimming cost V 2 bases and J 0 bases; bases outside gene matches: 8. CDR1 and CDR2 (germline): MNHNS, SASEGT. CDR3 sequence: CASSENWTGAYSNQPQHF. The CDR3 DNA follows: TGTGCCAGCAGTGAAAATTGGACAGGGGCTTATAGCAATCAGCCCCAGCATTTT.

This clone was recorded once. J is TRBJ2-5 and V is TRBV6-5; maybe TRBD1 (6 bases). Germline assignment: CDR1 MNHEY and CDR2 SVGAGI. V shed 6 bases and J shed 5 bases, with 16 bases lying between them. The CDR3 contains 14 residues. This CDR3 is CASSPQGGAETQYF. The CDR3 DNA is TGTGCCAGCAGCCCACAGGGCGGCGCGGAGACCCAGTACTTC.

The chain recombines TRBV5-5 with TRBJ2-7, with D perhaps matching TRBD2 (6 bases). This CDR3 has 14 residues. V was clipped by 4 bases and J by 0 bases, with 11 bases between them. The germline gives CDR1 SGHKS, CDR2 YYEKEE (reference sequence). The CDR3 coding sequence is TGTGCCAGCAGCCCCTGGGACTTCTCCTACGAGCAGTACTTC. Protein product: CASSPWDFSYEQYF.

This CDR3 reads CASSTTGVRAYEQYF. The CDR3 DNA sequence: TGTGCCAGCAGCACCACAGGAGTCCGAGCCTACGAGCAGTACTTC. The rearrangement joins TRBV28 to TRBJ2-7; D possibly corresponds to TRBD1 (5 bases). The CDR3 sequence is 15 residues long. From germline, CDR1 is MDHEN and CDR2 SYDVKM. V lost 6 bases, J lost 2 bases, and 17 bases lay in between.

V gene TRBV28 combines with J gene TRBJ2-7; 9 nucleotides match TRBD1. Trimming cost V 3 bases and J 1 base; bases outside gene matches: 7. CDR1 MDHEN and CDR2 SYDVKM come from the germline V gene. This CDR3 is built from 16 residues. The CDR3 spells CASSFSPGTGSYEQYF. CDR3 DNA: TGTGCCAGCAGTTTTTCCCCAGGGACAGGGTCCTACGAGCAGTACTTC.

This clone appeared once. CDR3 region: CASSLQGGLNYGYTF. For the CDR3, the DNA is TGTGCCAGCAGCCTGCAGGGGGGACTTAACTATGGCTACACCTTC. V is TRBV13 and J is TRBJ1-2; 7 nucleotides line up with TRBD1. V trimming: 5 bases; J trimming: 1 base; junction bases outside the gene matches: 7. This CDR3 contains 15 residues. Looked up from germline, CDR1 is PRHDT and CDR2 is FYEKMQ (reference sequence).

This chain links TRBV5-8 with TRBJ2-1; the match to TRBD2 covers 10 bases. Trimming removed 7 bases from V and 8 bases from J; junction bases left unmatched: 18. The CDR3 is 17 amino acids. The germline CDR1 and CDR2 sequences are SGHTS and YDEGEE. The CDR3 DNA reads TGTGCCAGCCAAGCGGGGGATCTAGCGGGAGTGAGGTATGAGCAGTTCTTC. Its translation is CASQAGDLAGVRYEQFF.

This rearrangement joins TRBV6-2 or TRBV6-3 to TRBJ2-7, with D possibly TRBD1 on 6 matching bases. The CDR3 totals 14 residues. Germline V lookup: CDR1 MNHEY, CDR2 SVGEGT. Trimming removed 2 bases at V and 7 bases at J, with 15 bases between. The DNA for the CDR3 is TGTGCCAGCAGTTACCCAGGACAGCTAAGGGAGCAGTACTTC. This encodes CASSYPGQLREQYF.

A single count supports this clone. The gene calls are TRBV11-1 and TRBJ2-2, with unresolved D. Trimming removed 2 bases from V and 1 base from J, with 5 bases in between. The CDR3 has 14 residues. Germline loops: CDR1 SGHAT, CDR2 FQDESV (reference sequence). CDR3 in DNA: TGTGCCAGCAGCTTATTACTGAACACCGGGGAGCTGTTTTTT. This sequence encodes CASSLLLNTGELFF.

V is TRBV19 and J is TRBJ2-1, with no clear D. CDR1 is LNHDA and CDR2 is SQIVND in the germline V gene (reference sequence). This CDR3 region has 12 residues. The germline V and J ends were trimmed by 1 base and 6 bases, with 4 bases remaining between them. This CDR3 reads CASSIAGNEQFF. In DNA form, the CDR3 reads TGTGCCAGTAGTATAGCAGGCAATGAGCAGTTCTTC.

This clone is a singleton in its sample. The rearrangement uses TRBV29-1 and TRBJ1-1, with TRBD1 identical over 7 bases. Trimming took 5 bases from V and 1 from J; bases not matched to a gene: 4. The length of the CDR3 is 13 residues. Germline loops: CDR1 SQVTM, CDR2 ANQGSEA. This CDR3 is CSVPGTANTEAFF. CDR3 nucleotide sequence: TGCAGCGTTCCCGGGACAGCGAACACTGAAGCTTTCTTT.